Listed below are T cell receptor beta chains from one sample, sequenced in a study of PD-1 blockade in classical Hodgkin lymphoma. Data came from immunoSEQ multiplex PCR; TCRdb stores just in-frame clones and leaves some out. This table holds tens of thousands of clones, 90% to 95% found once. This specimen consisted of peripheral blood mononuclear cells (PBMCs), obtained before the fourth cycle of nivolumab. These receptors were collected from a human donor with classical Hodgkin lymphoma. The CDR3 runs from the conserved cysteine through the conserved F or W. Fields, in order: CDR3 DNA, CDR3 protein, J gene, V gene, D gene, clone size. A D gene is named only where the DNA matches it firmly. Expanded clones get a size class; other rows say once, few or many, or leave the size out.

CDR3 DNA: TGCAGCGGAGCGGGGAGCACAGATACGCAGTATTTT
CDR3 protein: CSGAGSTDTQYF
J gene: TRBJ2-3
V gene: TRBV29-1
D gene: TRBD2
clone size: NA

CDR3 DNA: TGCGCCAGCAGCCAAGATTCGGGCAGGGACGAGCAGTACTTC
CDR3 protein: CASSQDSGRDEQYF
J gene: TRBJ2-7
V gene: TRBV4-1
D gene: NA
clone size: NA

CDR3 DNA: TGTGCCAGCAGTTATGTTGCTGATACGCAGTATTTT
CDR3 protein: CASSYVADTQYF
J gene: TRBJ2-3
V gene: TRBV6-6
D gene: NA
clone size: NA

CDR3 DNA: TGTGCCAGCAGTTTACTGAACACTGAAGCTTTCTTT
CDR3 protein: CASSLLNTEAFF
J gene: TRBJ1-1
V gene: TRBV28
D gene: NA
clone size: NA

CDR3 DNA: TGTGCCAGCGACCGGGACAGGGTCTACAATGAGCAGTTCTTC
CDR3 protein: CASDRDRVYNEQFF
J gene: TRBJ2-1
V gene: TRBV6-1
D gene: TRBD1
clone size: NA

CDR3 DNA: TGTGCCAGCAGTGTCGGATTCACAACGGGAAACACCATATATTTT
CDR3 protein: CASSVGFTTGNTIYF
J gene: TRBJ1-3
V gene: TRBV2
D gene: NA
clone size: few

CDR3 DNA: TGTGCCAGCTCCGGGGGGGTTAGCGGGATTTACGAGCAGTACTTC
CDR3 protein: CASSGGVSGIYEQYF
J gene: TRBJ2-7
V gene: TRBV28
D gene: TRBD2
clone size: few

CDR3 DNA: TGTGGGGCCCGGGCGGGGAACACAGATACGCAGTATTTT
CDR3 protein: CGARAGNTDTQYF
J gene: TRBJ2-3
V gene: TRBV10-3
D gene: NA
clone size: NA

CDR3 DNA: TGTGCCATACAGGGGAACACCGGGGAGCTGTTTTTT
CDR3 protein: CAIQGNTGELFF
J gene: TRBJ2-2
V gene: TRBV13
D gene: NA
clone size: NA

CDR3 DNA: TGTGCCACCAGCACCTACAGGGGCGACGAGCAGTACTTC
CDR3 protein: CATSTYRGDEQYF
J gene: TRBJ2-7
V gene: TRBV15
D gene: TRBD1
clone size: once

CDR3 DNA: TGTGCCAGCAGTTTATCGTCGTGGTACTCCGGGAACACTGAAGCTTTCTTT
CDR3 protein: CASSLSSWYSGNTEAFF
J gene: TRBJ1-1
V gene: TRBV27
D gene: NA
clone size: NA